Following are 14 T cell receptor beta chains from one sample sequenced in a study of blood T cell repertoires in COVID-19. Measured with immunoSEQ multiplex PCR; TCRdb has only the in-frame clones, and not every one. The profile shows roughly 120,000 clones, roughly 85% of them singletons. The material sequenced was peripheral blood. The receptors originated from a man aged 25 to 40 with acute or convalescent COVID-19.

CDR3 nucleotides: TGTGCCAGCTCCCAGGGACAGGGAGGCTACGAGCAGTACTTC. It encodes CASSQGQGGYEQYF. The V and J genes are TRBV18 and TRBJ2-7, with 9 positions matching TRBD1. Trimming at V came to 6 bases and at J to 3 bases, leaving 6 bases not matched to a gene. Germline CDR1 is KGHSH and CDR2 is LQKENI. This CDR3 contains 14 residues.

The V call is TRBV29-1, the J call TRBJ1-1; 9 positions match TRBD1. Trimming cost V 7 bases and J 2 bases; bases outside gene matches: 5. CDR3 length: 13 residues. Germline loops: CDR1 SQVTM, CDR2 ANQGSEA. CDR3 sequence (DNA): TGCAGCGCACAAACAGGGGGCAACACTGAAGCTTTCTTT. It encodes CSAQTGGNTEAFF.

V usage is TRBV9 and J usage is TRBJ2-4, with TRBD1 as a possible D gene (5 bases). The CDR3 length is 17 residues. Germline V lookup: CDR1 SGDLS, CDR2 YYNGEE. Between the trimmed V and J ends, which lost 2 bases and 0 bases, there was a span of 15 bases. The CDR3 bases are TGTGCCAGCAGCGTGGGGCAACAAAGGGGAGCCAAAAACATTCAGTACTTC. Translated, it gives CASSVGQQRGAKNIQYF. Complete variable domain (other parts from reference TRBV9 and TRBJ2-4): DSGVTQTPKHLITATGQRVTLRCSPRSGDLSVYWYQQSLDQGLQFLIQYYNGEERAKGNILERFSAQQFPDLHSELNLSSLELGDSALYFCASSVGQQRGAKNIQYFGAGTRLSVL.

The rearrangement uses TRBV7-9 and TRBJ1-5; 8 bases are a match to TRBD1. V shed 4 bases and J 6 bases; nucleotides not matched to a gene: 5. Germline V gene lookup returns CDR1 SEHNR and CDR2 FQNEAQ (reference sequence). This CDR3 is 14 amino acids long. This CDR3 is CASSSDRGGQPQHF. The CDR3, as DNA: TGTGCCAGCAGCTCCGACAGGGGCGGTCAGCCCCAGCATTTT.

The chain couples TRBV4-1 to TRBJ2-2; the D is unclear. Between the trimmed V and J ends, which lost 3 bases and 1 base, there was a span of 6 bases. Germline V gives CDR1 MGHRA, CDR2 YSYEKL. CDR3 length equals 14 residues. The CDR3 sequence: CASSQARNTGELFF. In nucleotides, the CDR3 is TGCGCCAGCAGCCAGGCCAGGAACACCGGGGAGCTGTTTTTT.

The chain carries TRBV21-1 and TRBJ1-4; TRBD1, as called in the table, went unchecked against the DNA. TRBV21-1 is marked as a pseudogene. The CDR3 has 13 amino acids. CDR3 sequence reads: CATGDSAREKLFF. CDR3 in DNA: TGTGCCACCGGGGACAGCGCCCGTGAAAAACTGTTTTTT.

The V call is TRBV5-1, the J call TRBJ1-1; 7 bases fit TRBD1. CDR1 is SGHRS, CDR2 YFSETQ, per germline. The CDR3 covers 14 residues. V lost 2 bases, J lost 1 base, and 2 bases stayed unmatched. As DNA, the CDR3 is TGCGCCAGCAGCTTTGCAGGGGGGAACACTGAAGCTTTCTTT. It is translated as CASSFAGGNTEAFF.

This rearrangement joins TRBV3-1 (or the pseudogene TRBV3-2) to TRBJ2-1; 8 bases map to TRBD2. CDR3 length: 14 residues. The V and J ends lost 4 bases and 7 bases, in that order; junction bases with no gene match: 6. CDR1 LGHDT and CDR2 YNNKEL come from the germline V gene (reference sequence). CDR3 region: CASSLIAGRNEQFF. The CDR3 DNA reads TGTGCCAGCAGCCTTATAGCGGGACGGAATGAGCAGTTCTTC.

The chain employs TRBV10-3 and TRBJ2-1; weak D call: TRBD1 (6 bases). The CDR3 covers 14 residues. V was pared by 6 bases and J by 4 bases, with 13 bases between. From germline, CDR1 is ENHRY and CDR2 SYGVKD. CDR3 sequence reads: CAISLDSNYNEQFF. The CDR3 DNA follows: TGTGCCATCAGCTTGGACAGTAATTACAATGAGCAGTTCTTC.

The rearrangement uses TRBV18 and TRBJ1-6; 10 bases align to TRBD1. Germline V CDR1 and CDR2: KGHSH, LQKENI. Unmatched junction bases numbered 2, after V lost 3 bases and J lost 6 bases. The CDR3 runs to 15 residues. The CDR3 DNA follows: TGTGCCAGCTCACCGGACAGGGGGTTTAATTCACCCCTCCACTTT. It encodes CASSPDRGFNSPLHF.

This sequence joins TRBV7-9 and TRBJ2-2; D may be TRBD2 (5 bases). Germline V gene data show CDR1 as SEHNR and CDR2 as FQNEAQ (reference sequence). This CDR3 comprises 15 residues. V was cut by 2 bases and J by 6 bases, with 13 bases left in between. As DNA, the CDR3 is TGTGCCAGCAGCTTAACTCAACGGGGTCCCGGGGAGCTGTTTTTT. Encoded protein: CASSLTQRGPGELFF.

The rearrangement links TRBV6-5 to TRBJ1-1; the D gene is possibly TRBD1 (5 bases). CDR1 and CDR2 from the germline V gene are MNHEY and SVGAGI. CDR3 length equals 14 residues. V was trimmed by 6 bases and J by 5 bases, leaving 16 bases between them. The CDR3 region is CASRPGRGGTEAFF. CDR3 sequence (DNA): TGTGCCAGCAGACCTGGACGGGGGGGGACTGAAGCTTTCTTT.

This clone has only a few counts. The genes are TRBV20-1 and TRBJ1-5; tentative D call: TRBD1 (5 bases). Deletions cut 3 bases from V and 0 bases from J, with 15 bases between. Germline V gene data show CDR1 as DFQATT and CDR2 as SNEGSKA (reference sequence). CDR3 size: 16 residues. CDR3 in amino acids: CSASMGGVYSNQPQHF. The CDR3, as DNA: TGCAGTGCTAGTATGGGGGGAGTTTATAGCAATCAGCCCCAGCATTTT.

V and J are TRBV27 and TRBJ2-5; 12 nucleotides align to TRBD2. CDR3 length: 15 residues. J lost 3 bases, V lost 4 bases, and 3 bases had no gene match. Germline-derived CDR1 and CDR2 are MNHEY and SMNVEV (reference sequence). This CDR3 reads CASSSLAGGEETQYF. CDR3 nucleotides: TGTGCCAGCAGTTCCCTAGCGGGGGGGGAAGAGACCCAGTACTTC.